These 26 T cell receptor beta chains were all obtained from the same sample, sequenced in a study of T-cell memory formation after mild COVID-19. TCRdb processed the 5' RACE reads anew with MiXCR; each CDR3 protein has one entry. The sample has some 68,000 distinct CDR3 sequences; 16% are singletons. What was sequenced was PBMCs or a T cell subset sorted from them (not recorded which). These receptors came from an adult woman who had mild COVID-19 (a few samples of this study predate the infection). Cell type and time point are not known.

The V call is TRBV7-2, the J call TRBJ1-1, with no clear D. CDR1 is SGHTA and CDR2 is FQGNSA in the germline V gene. V lost 6 bases, J lost 1 base, and 9 bases lay in between. This CDR3 region has 13 residues. The CDR3 loop is CASREVENTEAFF. The CDR3 DNA is TGTGCCAGCAGGGAGGTAGAGAACACTGAAGCTTTCTTT.

The J gene is TRBJ2-1, the V gene TRBV7-9; 9 nucleotides align to TRBD1. The germline CDR1 and CDR2 sequences are SEHNR and FQNEAQ (reference sequence). V shed 5 bases, J shed 3 bases, and the junction held 5 bases outside the gene matches. CDR3 size: 15 residues. CDR3 sequence: CASSPRDRVYNEQFF. CDR3 nucleotide sequence: TGTGCCAGCAGCCCCCGGGACAGGGTCTACAATGAGCAGTTCTTC.

This clonotype came up a few times. This sequence joins TRBV7-2 and TRBJ2-3, with D tentatively TRBD1 (6 bases). Trimming took 2 bases from V and 0 from J, leaving 12 bases between them. The CDR3 has 16 amino acids. Germline CDR1 reads SGHTA; CDR2 reads FQGNSA. The DNA for the CDR3 is TGTGCCAGCAGCTTAATGGGACACGACAGCACAGATACGCAGTATTTT. It specifies CASSLMGHDSTDTQYF. Filled out from reference TRBV7-2 and TRBJ2-3, the complete variable domain reads GAGVSQSPSNKVTEKGKDVELRCDPISGHTALYWYRQSLGQGLEFLIYFQGNSAPDKSGLPSDRFSAERTGGSVSTLTIQRTQQEDSAVYLCASSLMGHDSTDTQYFGPGTRLTVL.

The chain carries TRBV5-1 and TRBJ2-3, with a possible D match to TRBD2 (5 bases). V lost 5 bases and J lost 2, with 18 bases in between. Germline CDR1 reads SGHRS; CDR2 reads YFSETQ. The CDR3 has 16 residues. The CDR3 sequence: CASSPGPSKYTDTQYF. CDR3 coding DNA: TGCGCCAGCAGTCCTGGCCCTAGCAAATACACAGATACGCAGTATTTT.

This clonotype occurred a few times. The chain has TRBV29-1 and TRBJ1-3; D unclear. The CDR3 sequence is 14 residues long. Germline CDR1 reads SQVTM; CDR2 reads ANQGSEA. The V gene lost 4 bases and the J gene lost 4 bases, with 14 bases spanning the gap. The DNA for the CDR3 is TGCAGCGTTGTGCCATTCCCCCTCGGAAACACCATATATTTT. This gives the protein CSVVPFPLGNTIYF.

This clonotype came up once. CDR3 sequence (DNA): TGTGCCAGCAGCGATGGGACAGGTGGTGGGGAGACCCAGTACTTC. Translation: CASSDGTGGGETQYF. The chain carries TRBV5-5 and TRBJ2-5; 8 nucleotides agree with TRBD1. The CDR3 loop spans 15 amino acids. V dropped 4 bases and J dropped 5; count of bases not matched to a gene: 10. Germline-derived CDR1 and CDR2 are SGHKS and YYEKEE (reference sequence).

The chain recombines TRBV15 with TRBJ2-5; D uncertain. Trimming removed 0 bases from V and 12 bases from J, with 17 bases in between. CDR1 is LNHNV, CDR2 YYDKDF, per germline (reference sequence). The CDR3 is made up of 14 amino acids. The CDR3 DNA reads TGTGCCACCAGCAGAGAGCTTCTTGGGGTACCCAAGTACTTC. This sequence encodes CATSRELLGVPKYF.

DNA for the CDR3: TGTGCCAGCAGCTTTTCGGAGACCCAGTACTTC. Translating gives CASSFSETQYF. V gene TRBV7-9 combines with J gene TRBJ2-5; D gene uncertain. Between the trimmed V and J ends, which lost 3 bases and 5 bases, there was a span of 4 bases. The CDR3 contains 11 residues. Germline loops: CDR1 SEHNR, CDR2 FQNEAQ (reference sequence). The full variable domain, with the rest looked up from reference TRBV7-9 and TRBJ2-5, is DTGVSQNPRHKITKRGQNVTFRCDPISEHNRLYWYRQTLGQGPEFLTYFQNEAQLEKSRLLSDRFSAERPKGSFSTLEIQRTEQGDSAMYLCASSFSETQYFGPGTRLLVL.

This clonotype has only a few counts. The chain links TRBV23-1 to TRBJ2-1; 7 nucleotides line up with TRBD1. TRBV23-1 is sorted into the ORF group, with uncertain function. CDR3 length equals 15 residues. Trimming removed 3 bases from V and 8 bases from J; junction bases left unmatched: 10. CDR3 region: CASSHLLDRADEQFF. The CDR3 DNA is TGCGCCAGCAGTCATCTCCTCGACAGGGCCGATGAGCAGTTCTTC.

The rearrangement links TRBV12-3 or TRBV12-4 to TRBJ2-5, with 11 bases fitting TRBD2. This CDR3 spans 16 amino acids. Losses at the gene ends were 3 bases for V and 5 bases for J; bases not matched to a gene: 8. The CDR3 spells CASSFLSGRVRETQYF. The CDR3 region has the DNA TGTGCCAGCAGTTTCCTTAGCGGGAGGGTCCGGGAGACCCAGTACTTC.

The J gene is TRBJ2-2, the V gene TRBV7-6; 9 nucleotides line up with TRBD1. Germline V gene data show CDR1 as SGHVS and CDR2 as FNYEAQ. V shed 3 bases, J shed 6 bases, and the junction held 8 bases outside the gene matches. This CDR3 has 16 residues. This CDR3 reads CASSFDGQGSSGELFF. CDR3 bases: TGTGCCAGCAGCTTTGATGGACAGGGGTCTTCCGGGGAGCTGTTTTTT.

The CDR3: CASSPQSRGTGEGYTF. CDR3 nucleotides: TGCGCCAGCAGCCCCCAATCCCGCGGGACAGGCGAAGGCTACACCTTC. The chain recombines TRBV5-1 with TRBJ1-2, with 8 bases matching TRBD1. This CDR3 region has 16 residues. Germline CDR1 and CDR2: SGHRS and YFSETQ. J lost 8 bases, V lost 4 bases, and 16 bases had no gene match.

The V and J genes are TRBV5-1 and TRBJ1-1, with TRBD1 matching over 7 bases. The CDR3 extends over 15 amino acids. Trimming cost V 4 bases and J 1 base; bases outside gene matches: 7. CDR1 and CDR2 (germline): SGHRS, YFSETQ. CDR3 sequence (DNA): TGCGCCAGCAGCCCGGAGGGGGCGCCGAACACTGAAGCTTTCTTT. Translating it yields CASSPEGAPNTEAFF.

The chain couples TRBV10-3 to TRBJ1-2, with D tentatively TRBD1 (5 bases). CDR1 and CDR2 from the germline V gene are ENHRY and SYGVKD. Trimming shortened V by 3 bases and J by 7 bases, and 12 bases separated the two germline ends. The CDR3 extends over 13 amino acids. The CDR3 region is CAISDSGNGGYTF. CDR3 nucleotide sequence: TGTGCCATCAGTGATTCAGGGAATGGTGGCTACACCTTC.

The chain links TRBV30 to TRBJ1-5; D unresolved. This CDR3 has 14 residues. Trimming took off 0 bases at V and 0 bases at J, with 6 bases between the two ends. Per germline, CDR1 GTSNPN and CDR2 SVGIG (reference sequence). CDR3 amino acids: CAWSVGYSNQPQHF. The CDR3 nucleotides read TGTGCCTGGAGTGTAGGGTATAGCAATCAGCCCCAGCATTTT.

This chain links TRBV7-9 with TRBJ2-7, with unresolved D. CDR1 is SEHNR, CDR2 FQNEAQ, per germline (reference sequence). The length of the CDR3 is 12 residues. The V gene lost 2 bases and the J gene lost 2 bases, with 4 bases spanning the gap. The CDR3 here is CASSLQAYEQYF. The CDR3 DNA follows: TGTGCCAGCAGCTTACAGGCCTACGAGCAGTACTTC.

The CDR3, as DNA: TGCGCCAGCAGCCCCGATTCGCGGGGGGGCAGATACGAGCAGTACTTC. Its protein product is CASSPDSRGGRYEQYF. The rearrangement joins TRBV5-1 to TRBJ2-7, with 9 nucleotides matching TRBD2. Germline lookup yields CDR1 SGHRS and CDR2 YFSETQ. V was clipped by 4 bases and J by 4 bases; unmatched bases: 12. The length of the CDR3 is 16 residues.

This clonotype has a handful of counts. The rearrangement uses TRBV6-6 and TRBJ1-1; perhaps TRBD1 as D (5 bases). The germline V gene encodes CDR1 MNHNY and CDR2 SVGAGI (reference sequence). The CDR3 is made up of 14 amino acids. V gave up 5 bases and J gave up 5 bases, with 15 bases separating them. The CDR3 here is CASSLRDRGTEAFF. The CDR3 region has the DNA TGTGCCAGCAGTCTAAGGGACCGGGGGACTGAAGCTTTCTTT.

This clonotype is medium-sized by share. This chain links TRBV27 with TRBJ2-1; D is undetermined. The V gene lost 2 bases and the J gene lost 7 bases, with 12 bases spanning the gap. This CDR3 has 14 residues. Germline assignment: CDR1 MNHEY and CDR2 SMNVEV (reference sequence). The CDR3 nucleotides read TGTGCCAGCAGTTTAACGCCCCTAGGAAATGAGCAGTTCTTC. Translated, it gives CASSLTPLGNEQFF.

This rearrangement joins TRBV12-3 or TRBV12-4 to TRBJ2-2; TRBD1 agrees at 12 bases. The CDR3 extends over 15 amino acids. V lost 6 bases and J lost 6; bases outside the gene matches: 5. CDR3 residues: CASRSGTGGPGELFF. In DNA, the CDR3 is TGTGCCAGCAGATCCGGGACAGGGGGCCCCGGGGAGCTGTTTTTT.

Only a few counts were recorded for this clonotype. The chain carries TRBV7-8 and TRBJ2-2, with D perhaps TRBD1 or TRBD2 (5 bases each). Germline CDR1 SGHVS, CDR2 FQNEAQ. Trimming removed 0 bases from V and 1 base from J, with 12 bases in between. The CDR3 length is 17 residues. This CDR3 reads CASSLAAGTQNTGELFF. The CDR3 DNA sequence: TGTGCCAGCAGCTTAGCGGCTGGGACCCAGAACACCGGGGAGCTGTTTTTT. Full variable domain (remainder filled in from reference TRBV7-8 and TRBJ2-2): GAGVSQSPRYKVAKRGQDVALRCDPISGHVSLFWYQQALGQGPEFLTYFQNEAQLDKSGLPSDRFFAERPEGSVSTLKIQRTQQEDSAVYLCASSLAAGTQNTGELFFGEGSRLTVL.

The V call is TRBV27, the J call TRBJ2-7; D remains ambiguous. Trimming removed 4 bases from V and 0 bases from J, with 16 bases in between. The germline gives CDR1 MNHEY, CDR2 SMNVEV (reference sequence). This CDR3 is built from 16 residues. The CDR3 DNA reads as TGTGCCAGCAGTTCGACCACGAGCAGTCTCTCCTACGAGCAGTACTTC. Amino acid sequence: CASSSTTSSLSYEQYF.

The sample holds many counts of this clonotype. This chain joins TRBV6-4 and TRBJ2-1; possibly TRBD1 for D (5 bases). The CDR3 contains 14 residues. Trimming removed 3 bases at V and 6 bases at J, with 12 bases between. Per the germline V gene, CDR1 is MRHNA and CDR2 is SNTAGT. The CDR3 here is CASSEGPAPNEQFF. CDR3 in DNA: TGTGCCAGCAGTGAGGGGCCAGCGCCCAATGAGCAGTTCTTC.

This clonotype was seen a single time. This chain joins TRBV4-1 and TRBJ1-1; no firm D call. The V end lost 2 bases, the J end lost 4 bases, and 8 bases lay between the germline ends. Per the germline V gene, CDR1 is MGHRA and CDR2 is YSYEKL. The CDR3 sequence is 13 residues long. The CDR3 reads CASSQPLGTEAFF. For the CDR3, the DNA is TGCGCCAGCAGCCAACCCCTGGGCACTGAAGCTTTCTTT.

Many counts were recorded for this clonotype. This chain uses TRBV6-2 or TRBV6-3 with TRBJ2-7; the match to TRBD2 covers 9 bases. Looked up from germline, CDR1 is MNHEY and CDR2 is SVGEGT. Germline trimming cut 0 bases from V and 4 bases from J; bases unmatched to any gene: 7. The length of the CDR3 is 16 residues. The CDR3 sequence: CASSYSKAGGIYEQYF. DNA for the CDR3: TGTGCCAGCAGTTACTCCAAAGCGGGAGGTATATACGAGCAGTACTTC.

In this sample, this clonotype turned up a few times. The chain couples TRBV5-1 to TRBJ2-1; no definite D call. This CDR3 spans 14 amino acids. Germline lookup yields CDR1 SGHRS and CDR2 YFSETQ. V lost 3 bases, J lost 5 bases, and 12 bases lay in between. CDR3: CASSWDPRDNEQFF. The CDR3 DNA is TGCGCCAGCAGCTGGGATCCAAGGGACAATGAGCAGTTCTTC. The entire variable domain, with the rest obtained from reference TRBV5-1 and TRBJ2-1, is as follows: KAGVTQTPRYLIKTRGQQVTLSCSPISGHRSVSWYQQTPGQGLQFLFEYFSETQRNKGNFPGRFSGRQFSNSRSEMNVSTLELGDSALYLCASSWDPRDNEQFFGPGTRLTVL.